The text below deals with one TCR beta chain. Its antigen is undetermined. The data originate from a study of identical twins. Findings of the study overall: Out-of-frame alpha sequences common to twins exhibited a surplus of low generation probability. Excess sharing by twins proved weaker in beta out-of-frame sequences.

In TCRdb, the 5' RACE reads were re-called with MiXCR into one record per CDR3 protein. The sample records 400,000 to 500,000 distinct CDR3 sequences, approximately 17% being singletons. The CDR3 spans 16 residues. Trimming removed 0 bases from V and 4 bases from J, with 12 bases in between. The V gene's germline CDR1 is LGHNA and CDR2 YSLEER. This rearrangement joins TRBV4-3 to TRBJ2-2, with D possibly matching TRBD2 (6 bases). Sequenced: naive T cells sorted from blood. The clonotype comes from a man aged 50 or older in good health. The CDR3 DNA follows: TGCGCCAGCAGCCAAGAGGAGGGAGTGGCCACCGGGGAGCTGTTTTTT. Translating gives CASSQEEGVATGELFF.